A single sample gave rise to the 7 T cell receptor beta chains below, sequenced in a study of technical replicates of blood from a few donors. The protocol was immunoSEQ multiplex PCR, while the TCRdb copy is restricted to in-frame clones and leaves out a portion. The data contain about 75,000 clones, around 97% of them singletons. Sequenced material: T cells isolated from PBMCs. The receptors stem from a human donor in good health.

On this clone itself: The same CDR3 can be traced to other DNA sequences in this sample. The chain combines TRBV6-5 with TRBJ2-7; D not certain. Deletions cut 0 bases from V and 1 base from J, with 4 bases between. Germline lookup yields CDR1 MNHEY and CDR2 SVGAGI. The CDR3 extends over 13 amino acids. The CDR3 nucleotides are TGTGCCAGCAGTTACTCTCTATCCTACGAGCAGTACTTC. Its translation: CASSYSLSYEQYF.

This chain uses TRBV28 with TRBJ2-7; no clear D gene. CDR1 and CDR2 from the germline V gene are MDHEN and SYDVKM. With 2 bases removed from V and 5 bases from J, the gap between germline ends came to 10 bases. The CDR3 is 13 amino acids. For the CDR3, the DNA is TGTGCCAGCAGTTTAATACAGATAGACGAGCAGTACTTC. This codes for CASSLIQIDEQYF.

The chain recombines TRBV27 with TRBJ1-1; 7 bases map to TRBD1. Germline lookup yields CDR1 MNHEY and CDR2 SMNVEV (reference sequence). Trimming cost V 3 bases and J 4 bases; bases outside gene matches: 2. The CDR3 is 13 amino acids. CDR3 amino acids: CASSFQGGTEAFF. CDR3 coding DNA: TGTGCCAGCAGTTTCCAGGGGGGCACTGAAGCTTTCTTT.

This clone appeared a single time. The V and J genes are TRBV10-3 and TRBJ1-2; 11 positions match TRBD1. This CDR3 has 15 residues. V was pared by 5 bases and J by 3 bases, with 5 bases of the junction left unmatched. Germline CDR1 is ENHRY and CDR2 is SYGVKD. The CDR3 coding sequence is TGTGCCATCAGTAATCCGGGACAGGGGGACTATGGCTACACCTTC. This codes for CAISNPGQGDYGYTF.

The chain combines TRBV9 with TRBJ2-2; 11 bases are a match to TRBD1. The germline gives CDR1 SGDLS, CDR2 YYNGEE. Trimming took 2 bases from V and 4 from J; bases not matched to a gene: 1. The CDR3 covers 15 residues. The CDR3 nucleotides read TGTGCCAGCAGCGTGGGACAGGGGGTCACCGGGGAGCTGTTTTTT. Protein: CASSVGQGVTGELFF. Based on the CDR3 plus reference TRBV9 and TRBJ2-2, the full variable domain is DSGVTQTPKHLITATGQRVTLRCSPRSGDLSVYWYQQSLDQGLQFLIQYYNGEERAKGNILERFSAQQFPDLHSELNLSSLELGDSALYFCASSVGQGVTGELFFGEGSRLTVL.

CDR3 nucleotide sequence: TGTGCCAGCAGTTTAAACAGGAACACCGGGGAGCTGTTTTTT. This gives the protein CASSLNRNTGELFF. This chain connects TRBV27 to TRBJ2-2; D remains ambiguous. Per the germline V gene, CDR1 is MNHEY and CDR2 is SMNVEV (reference sequence). This CDR3 has 14 amino acids. The V and J ends lost 2 bases and 1 base respectively, with 5 bases between them.

This chain links TRBV10-1 with TRBJ1-2; no reliable D call. Germline CDR1 reads WNHNN; CDR2 reads SYGVQD (reference sequence). The CDR3 is 13 amino acids. V was trimmed by 2 bases and J by 8 bases, leaving 12 bases between them. The CDR3 nucleotides read TGCGCCAGCAGTGAGAGCGGTCGGGTGGGCTACACCTTC. Translation: CASSESGRVGYTF.